The present T cell receptor (beta chain) was sequenced within a study of OX40 agonist ivuxolimab in advanced cancers. Overall study: Patients received ivuxolimab, an intravenous treatment, every 2 weeks at 0.01 to 10 mg/kg. Partial responses occurred in Three dose-escalation patients, one with hepatocellular carcinoma and two with cutaneous melanoma.

The germline CDR1 and CDR2 sequences are KGHSH and LQKENI. The V and J ends lost 6 bases and 3 bases, in that order; junction bases with no gene match: 11. The CDR3 contains 16 residues. TCRdb's table, derived via immunoSEQ multiplex PCR, lists solely in-frame clones and lacks some. The sample has about 70,000 clones, roughly 90% seen once. The sequence was obtained from an adult with an advanced solid tumor such as melanoma, head and neck, liver or kidney cancer. Material: CD4+ or CD8+ T cells sorted from blood, obtained in a trial of the OX40 agonist ivuxolimab. The chain recombines TRBV18 with TRBJ1-1; the match to TRBD1 covers 9 bases. DNA for the CDR3: TGTGCCAGCTCTCCCGCCGGGACAGGGCGAGACACTGAAGCTTTCTTT. Translated: CASSPAGTGRDTEAFF.